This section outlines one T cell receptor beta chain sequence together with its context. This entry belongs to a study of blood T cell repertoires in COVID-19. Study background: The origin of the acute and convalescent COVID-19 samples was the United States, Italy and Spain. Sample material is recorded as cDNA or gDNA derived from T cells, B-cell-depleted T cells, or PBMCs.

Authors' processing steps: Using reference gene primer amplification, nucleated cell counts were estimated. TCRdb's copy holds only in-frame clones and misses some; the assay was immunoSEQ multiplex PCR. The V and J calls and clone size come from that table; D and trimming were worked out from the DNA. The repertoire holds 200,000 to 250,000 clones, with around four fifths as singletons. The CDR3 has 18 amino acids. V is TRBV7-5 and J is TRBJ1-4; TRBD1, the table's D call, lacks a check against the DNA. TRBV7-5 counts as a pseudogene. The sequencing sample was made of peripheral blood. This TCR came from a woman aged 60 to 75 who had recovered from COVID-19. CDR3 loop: CARSLSGQVITTNEKLFF. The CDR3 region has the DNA TGTGCCAGAAGCTTATCCGGACAGGTGATTACAACTAATGAAAAACTGTTTTTT.